The next 25 T cell receptor beta chains were all read from a single sample in a study of cytomegalovirus exposure and HLA in healthy donors. With 60 Vbeta and 13 Jbeta primers, the PCR was carried out. Clones were sequenced by immunoSEQ multiplex PCR, and TCRdb holds only the in-frame ones, with some missing. This table holds over 150,000 clones, 68% found once. Material for sequencing was PBMCs. All receptors derive from a woman aged 18-29 years in good health and CMV-seropositive.

This sequence joins TRBV7-6 and TRBJ2-7, with unresolved D. Trimming stripped 2 bases from V and 0 bases from J, with 8 bases between. This CDR3 spans 14 amino acids. Germline CDR1 is SGHVS and CDR2 is FNYEAQ. CDR3: CASSLLQSSYEQYF. The CDR3 nucleotides are TGTGCCAGCAGCTTACTACAGAGCTCCTACGAGCAGTACTTC.

The chain joins TRBV15 to TRBJ1-6, with D unclear. CDR1 LNHNV and CDR2 YYDKDF come from the germline V gene (reference sequence). CDR3 length equals 14 residues. V was trimmed by 1 base and J by 7 bases, leaving 8 bases between them. Here the CDR3 DNA reads TGTGCCACCAGCAGAGTCGGGAGCAATTCACCCCTCCACTTT. Translated: CATSRVGSNSPLHF.

The chain carries TRBV15 and TRBJ2-1; TRBD2 aligns across 10 bases. CDR3 length: 18 residues. Germline lookup yields CDR1 LNHNV and CDR2 YYDKDF (reference sequence). V shed 1 base and J 5 bases; nucleotides not matched to a gene: 11. CDR3 sequence reads: CATSRARSLAGVDNEQFF. The CDR3 DNA reads TGTGCCACCAGCAGAGCACGGTCCCTAGCGGGGGTCGACAATGAGCAGTTCTTC.

The chain has TRBV12-5 and TRBJ2-3; the D gene is possibly TRBD2 (6 bases). CDR1 is LGHNT, CDR2 FRNRAP, per germline. The CDR3 loop spans 12 amino acids. The V gene lost 5 bases and the J gene lost 5 bases, with 8 bases spanning the gap. In DNA form, the CDR3 reads TGTGCTAGTGGTCCCGGGGGAGATACGCAGTATTTT. It specifies CASGPGGDTQYF.

This chain connects TRBV27 to TRBJ2-7, with a possible D match to TRBD2 (5 bases). Germline-derived CDR1 and CDR2 are MNHEY and SMNVEV (reference sequence). With 6 bases removed from V and 4 bases from J, the gap between germline ends came to 10 bases. The CDR3 contains 12 residues. The CDR3 sequence: CASRDPGYEQYF. The CDR3 nucleotides are TGTGCCAGCAGGGACCCGGGATACGAGCAGTACTTC.

This clone was recorded a few times. V is TRBV19 and J is TRBJ2-7, with 8 bases identical to TRBD1. The V gene end was trimmed by 1 base and the J gene end by 1 base; junction bases not matched to a gene: 9. This CDR3 is 17 amino acids long. Germline values: CDR1 LNHDA, CDR2 SQIVND (reference sequence). In DNA, the CDR3 is TGTGCCAGTAGTATAGGAAGGGGGACAGGAAGGTCCTACGAGCAGTACTTC. This encodes CASSIGRGTGRSYEQYF.

This clone was picked up a small number of times. The V and J genes are TRBV18 and TRBJ2-1; 8 bases agree with TRBD2. Germline CDR1 KGHSH, CDR2 LQKENI. The CDR3 covers 15 residues. The trim removed 3 bases at V and 7 bases at J, leaving 8 bases unmatched. The CDR3 coding sequence is TGTGCCAGCTCACCTCCATCACTAGCGGAGAATGAGCAGTTCTTC. This translates into CASSPPSLAENEQFF.

This clone has a handful of counts. The V gene is TRBV28, the J gene TRBJ2-7, with 10 bases that match TRBD1. The CDR3 loop spans 13 amino acids. Germline CDR1 MDHEN, CDR2 SYDVKM. V was pared by 7 bases and J by 3 bases, with 3 bases of the junction left unmatched. DNA of the CDR3: TGTGCCAGCACAGGGACAGGGGTCTACGAGCAGTACTTC. Translated: CASTGTGVYEQYF. The full variable domain, in which reference TRBV28 and TRBJ2-7 provide the parts outside the CDR3, is DVKVTQSSRYLVKRTGEKVFLECVQDMDHENMFWYRQDPGLGLRLIYFSYDVKMKEKGDIPEGYSVSREKKERFSLILESASTNQTSMYLCASTGTGVYEQYFGPGTRLTVT.

V usage is TRBV30 and J usage is TRBJ1-1; 9 bases line up with TRBD1. This CDR3 contains 18 residues. The germline V gene encodes CDR1 GTSNPN and CDR2 SVGIG (reference sequence). J was trimmed by 3 bases and V by 5 bases; bases with no gene match: 19. The CDR3 nucleotides read TGTGCCTGGGCTCCTAAGGGGACAGGGCGGTACGGGGACACTGAAGCTTTCTTT. Amino acid sequence: CAWAPKGTGRYGDTEAFF.

The V gene is TRBV6-1, the J gene TRBJ2-2; 7 nucleotides line up with TRBD1. V trimming: 6 bases; J trimming: 4 bases; junction bases outside the gene matches: 5. CDR3 length: 14 amino acids. The germline CDR1 and CDR2 sequences are MNHNS and SASEGT. CDR3: CASRRGTATGELFF. As DNA, the CDR3 is TGTGCCAGCAGGAGGGGGACAGCCACCGGGGAGCTGTTTTTT.

This clone was observed a handful of times. The CDR3 loop reads CSVPPRGTYNEQFF. CDR3 DNA: TGCAGCGTCCCACCAAGGGGCACCTACAATGAGCAGTTCTTC. V usage is TRBV29-1 and J usage is TRBJ2-1; TRBD1 might be the D (5 bases). Deletions cut 6 bases from V and 2 bases from J, with 14 bases between. In germline, CDR1 is SQVTM, CDR2 ANQGSEA. The CDR3 covers 14 residues.

The rearrangement links TRBV7-3 to TRBJ2-1; tentatively, D is TRBD1 (6 bases). V was cut by 3 bases and J by 1 base, with 10 bases left in between. CDR1 and CDR2 from the germline V gene are SGHTA and FQGTGA. The CDR3 is 15 residues long. CDR3 protein: CASSFRTASYNEQFF. In nucleotides, the CDR3 is TGTGCCAGCAGCTTCAGGACAGCTTCCTACAATGAGCAGTTCTTC.

CDR3 amino acids: CAWTPGFANEQFF. For the CDR3, the DNA is TGTGCCTGGACTCCCGGGTTTGCCAATGAGCAGTTCTTC. The chain has TRBV30 and TRBJ2-1; no clear D. The V gene's germline CDR1 is GTSNPN and CDR2 SVGIG (reference sequence). The CDR3 has 13 amino acids. V lost 4 bases, J lost 6 bases, and 13 bases lay in between.

The chain has TRBV6-5 and TRBJ2-5; no clear D gene. This CDR3 spans 12 amino acids. V shed 8 bases and J shed 5 bases, with 12 bases lying between them. Germline V gives CDR1 MNHEY, CDR2 SVGAGI. CDR3 amino acids: CASVSGEETQYF. Here the CDR3 DNA reads TGTGCCAGCGTGTCTGGTGAGGAGACCCAGTACTTC.

This clone was recorded a few times. The genes are TRBV7-6 and TRBJ2-4; D unclear. Germline values: CDR1 SGHVS, CDR2 FNYEAQ. The CDR3 spans 17 residues. Trimming pared 0 bases from V and 0 bases from J, leaving 12 bases between. Written as DNA, the CDR3 is TGTGCCAGCAGCTTAGCCCCCCCCCGGGTAGCCAAAAACATTCAGTACTTC. Translating it yields CASSLAPPRVAKNIQYF.

Note on this clone: Other DNA sequences in this specimen translate into the identical CDR3. This rearrangement joins TRBV5-1 to TRBJ1-1; D remains ambiguous. Per the germline V gene, CDR1 is SGHRS and CDR2 is YFSETQ. V lost 5 bases and J 1 base, leaving 9 bases between the germline ends. This CDR3 is 13 amino acids long. CDR3: CASSPTANTEAFF. The CDR3 DNA reads TGCGCCAGCAGTCCAACAGCGAACACTGAAGCTTTCTTT.

The CDR3 bases are TGCGCCAGCAGCCAGGGAACTAATGAAAAACTGTTTTTT. This gives the protein CASSQGTNEKLFF. The V and J genes are TRBV5-1 and TRBJ1-4; maybe TRBD1 (5 bases). CDR1 is SGHRS, CDR2 YFSETQ, per germline. The CDR3 has 13 residues. Trimming cost V 4 bases and J 1 base, with 5 bases left between them.

Comments on this clone: The junction and the germline gene differ at one end; a read error may be behind it. V gene TRBV25-1 combines with J gene TRBJ2-7; 10 positions match TRBD2. The germline gives CDR1 MGHDK, CDR2 SYGVNS. The CDR3 has 14 residues. The CDR3 DNA follows: TGTGCCAGCAGTTTAGCGGGAGGCTCCCACGAGCAGTACTTC. This translates into CASSLAGGSHEQYF.

The V call is TRBV19, the J call TRBJ1-1, with D perhaps matching TRBD1 (6 bases). Germline V gene lookup returns CDR1 LNHDA and CDR2 SQIVND (reference sequence). The CDR3 has 15 amino acids. Trimming took 7 bases from V and 2 from J, leaving 17 bases between them. The CDR3 region is CASTQRGQVNTEAFF. As DNA, the CDR3 is TGTGCCAGTACTCAGAGGGGACAAGTTAACACTGAAGCTTTCTTT. Looking up the rest from reference TRBV19 and TRBJ1-1 gives the full variable domain: DGGITQSPKYLFRKEGQNVTLSCEQNLNHDAMYWYRQDPGQGLRLIYYSQIVNDFQKGDIAEGYSVSREKKESFPLTVTSAQKNPTAFYLCASTQRGQVNTEAFFGQGTRLTVV.

This clone was seen only a few times. The rearrangement links TRBV5-1 to TRBJ2-3, with 7 bases identical to TRBD2. CDR3 length: 15 amino acids. With 1 base clipped from V and 0 bases from J, the junction kept 2 bases outside the gene matches. The V gene's germline CDR1 is SGHRS and CDR2 YFSETQ. The CDR3 loop reads CASSLNSGSTDTQYF. CDR3 nucleotides: TGCGCCAGCAGCTTGAATAGCGGGAGCACAGATACGCAGTATTTT.

This chain connects TRBV28 to TRBJ1-5; the match to TRBD1 covers 8 bases. The CDR3 contains 14 residues. The trim removed 6 bases at V and 7 bases at J, leaving 8 bases unmatched. Germline lookup yields CDR1 MDHEN and CDR2 SYDVKM. CDR3 DNA: TGTGCCAGCAGACGAGGACAGGGAGGGCAGCCCCAGCATTTT. Translated, it gives CASRRGQGGQPQHF.

The sample holds a few counts of this clone. This chain connects TRBV25-1 to TRBJ2-5, with D uncertain. The length of the CDR3 is 12 residues. The V gene's germline CDR1 is MGHDK and CDR2 SYGVNS. Trimming stripped 4 bases from V and 10 bases from J, with 13 bases between. The CDR3 coding sequence is TGTGCCAGCAGTGTAAACTTCCGTGGCCAGTACTTC. Protein product: CASSVNFRGQYF. Full variable domain (rest looked up from reference TRBV25-1 and TRBJ2-5): EADIYQTPRYLVIGTGKKITLECSQTMGHDKMYWYQQDPGMELHLIHYSYGVNSTEKGDLSSESTVSRIRTEHFPLTLESARPSHTSQYLCASSVNFRGQYFGPGTRLLVL.

The chain recombines TRBV7-2 with TRBJ2-3, with 7 bases matching TRBD2. There are 19 residues in the CDR3. V gave up 2 bases and J gave up 2 bases; unmatched junction bases: 16. The V gene's germline CDR1 is SGHTA and CDR2 FQGNSA. The DNA of the CDR3 is TGTGCCAGCAGCTTAACCCTCCTTGGGGAGGGCCGTTTCACAGATACGCAGTATTTT. Translating gives CASSLTLLGEGRFTDTQYF.

The chain is built from TRBV7-2 and TRBJ2-5; the D gene is possibly TRBD2 (5 bases). CDR1 is SGHTA, CDR2 FQGNSA, per germline. The CDR3 is 14 residues long. The V end was cut by 4 bases, the J end by 7 bases, with 16 bases between. CDR3 residues: CASSSSHGEGTQYF. The CDR3 DNA follows: TGTGCCAGCAGCTCATCACACGGGGAAGGGACCCAGTACTTC. The full variable domain, rest sourced from reference TRBV7-2 and TRBJ2-5, is GAGVSQSPSNKVTEKGKDVELRCDPISGHTALYWYRQSLGQGLEFLIYFQGNSAPDKSGLPSDRFSAERTGGSVSTLTIQRTQQEDSAVYLCASSSSHGEGTQYFGPGTRLLVL.

The chain carries TRBV2 and TRBJ2-5, with 11 bases aligning to TRBD2. This CDR3 is built from 15 residues. Looked up from germline, CDR1 is SNHLY and CDR2 is FYNNEI. V was pared by 6 bases and J by 1 base, with 4 bases of the junction left unmatched. For the CDR3, the DNA is TGTGCCAGCAGACTACTAGCGGGGGCCCAAGAGACCCAGTACTTC. As protein: CASRLLAGAQETQYF.